Each of the 30 T cell receptor beta chains below was sequenced from the same sample in a study of PD-1 blockade in classical Hodgkin lymphoma. With no exception, relapse followed autologous stem cell transplantation in all patients, and brentuximab vedotin exposure varied. This table comes from immunoSEQ multiplex PCR, and its TCRdb copy is limited to in-frame clones, with some not included. The table records 10,000 to 15,000 clones, roughly 84% of them present only once. The starting material was peripheral blood mononuclear cells (PBMCs), obtained at baseline. These TCRs come from a human donor with classical Hodgkin lymphoma.

The genes are TRBV28 and TRBJ2-7; 7 bases are a match to TRBD1. With V trimmed by 6 bases and J by 3 bases, 8 bases remained unmatched. The CDR3 spans 14 residues. Germline CDR1 reads MDHEN; CDR2 reads SYDVKM. The chain's CDR3 is CASRAGTAYYEQYF. CDR3 in DNA: TGTGCCAGCAGGGCCGGGACAGCCTACTACGAGCAGTACTTC.

In DNA, the CDR3 is TGTGCCAGCAGCCCTACAGGGGGCCTAGACTATGGCTACACCTTC. Translation: CASSPTGGLDYGYTF. This chain links TRBV4-2 with TRBJ1-2, with 9 nucleotides matching TRBD1. This CDR3 comprises 15 residues. CDR1 and CDR2 (germline): LGHNA, YNFKEQ. J lost 3 bases, V lost 4 bases, and 6 bases had no gene match.

The gene calls are TRBV19 and TRBJ1-5; weak D call: TRBD1 (5 bases). This CDR3 is built from 13 residues. The V gene lost 7 bases and the J gene lost 4 bases, with 11 bases spanning the gap. Per the germline V gene, CDR1 is LNHDA and CDR2 is SQIVND (reference sequence). CDR3 residues: CASTGAGNQPQHF. The CDR3 DNA is TGTGCCAGTACCGGGGCAGGGAATCAGCCCCAGCATTTT.

The chain combines TRBV7-3 with TRBJ2-3; D is unresolved. This CDR3 is 14 amino acids long. Germline-derived CDR1 and CDR2 are SGHTA and FQGTGA. With 2 bases removed from V and 3 bases from J, the gap between germline ends came to 9 bases. CDR3 DNA sequence: TGTGCCAGCAGCTTAGAACGGGCAACAGATACGCAGTATTTT. Protein product: CASSLERATDTQYF.

The chain is built from TRBV30 and TRBJ2-5; no firm D call. The germline V and J ends were trimmed by 5 bases and 0 bases, with 7 bases remaining between them. This CDR3 comprises 12 residues. Germline V gene lookup returns CDR1 GTSNPN and CDR2 SVGIG (reference sequence). The CDR3 DNA follows: TGTGCCTGGGCTGGCTACCAAGAGACCCAGTACTTC. It is translated as CAWAGYQETQYF.

The chain couples TRBV13 to TRBJ2-7, with D tentatively TRBD1 or TRBD2 (5 bases each). The CDR3 covers 16 residues. Per the germline V gene, CDR1 is PRHDT and CDR2 is FYEKMQ (reference sequence). Trimming pared 0 bases from V and 2 bases from J, leaving 14 bases between. The CDR3 reads CASSLGRALGAYEQYF. The CDR3 nucleotides read TGTGCCAGCAGCTTAGGCCGGGCCCTGGGGGCCTACGAGCAGTACTTC.

This clone appeared a few times. The J gene is TRBJ2-7, the V gene TRBV7-2; D might be TRBD1 or TRBD2, each matching 5 bases. Trimming stripped 5 bases from V and 7 bases from J, with 18 bases between. This CDR3 has 14 amino acids. Germline V gives CDR1 SGHTA, CDR2 FQGNSA. CDR3: CASSQPVRDREQYF. The CDR3 nucleotides are TGTGCCAGCAGCCAACCAGTGAGGGACCGGGAGCAGTACTTC.

The rearrangement uses TRBV4-1 and TRBJ1-2; no clear D gene. CDR1 is MGHRA, CDR2 YSYEKL, per germline. V was trimmed by 0 bases and J by 5 bases, leaving 19 bases between them. The CDR3 is 17 amino acids. CDR3 in DNA: TGCGCCAGCAGCCAAGATCGGCTACCCTCCCTCGGGTATGGCTACACCTTC. Protein sequence: CASSQDRLPSLGYGYTF.

A single count supports this clone. The rearrangement uses TRBV2 and TRBJ2-3; the D gene is possibly TRBD2 (6 bases). The CDR3 is 14 residues long. The ends were cut back, 4 bases at V and 3 bases at J, with 11 bases in the middle. Germline V lookup: CDR1 SNHLY, CDR2 FYNNEI. Here the CDR3 reads CASSVRRGTDTQYF. CDR3 in DNA: TGTGCCAGCAGTGTCCGACGGGGGACAGATACGCAGTATTTT.

This chain connects TRBV4-1 to TRBJ1-5; no clear D. The CDR3 runs to 17 residues. In germline, CDR1 is MGHRA, CDR2 YSYEKL. The V end was cut by 0 bases, the J end by 0 bases, with 12 bases between. The CDR3 here is CASSQDRRVHSNQPQHF. The CDR3 DNA sequence: TGCGCCAGCAGCCAAGATAGAAGGGTGCATAGCAATCAGCCCCAGCATTTT.

This chain connects TRBV11-2 to TRBJ1-1; no clear D gene. The V end lost 8 bases, the J end lost 0 bases, and 13 bases lay between the germline ends. The CDR3 is 14 amino acids. Germline V CDR1 and CDR2: SGHAT, FQNNGV. The CDR3 here is CASQQWKVNTEAFF. The CDR3 nucleotides are TGTGCCAGCCAACAGTGGAAGGTGAACACTGAAGCTTTCTTT.

This clone has a single count. This chain uses TRBV7-3 with TRBJ1-1, with TRBD1 as a possible D gene (5 bases). Trimming left V 5 bases short and J 7 bases short, with 14 bases between. Per the germline V gene, CDR1 is SGHTA and CDR2 is FQGTGA. This CDR3 contains 13 residues. The CDR3, as DNA: TGTGCCAGCAGCAAAGGACAAAAGAATGAAGCTTTCTTT. It yields the protein CASSKGQKNEAFF.

This sequence joins TRBV7-8 and TRBJ2-5; D gene ambiguous. The length of the CDR3 is 15 residues. V lost 0 bases and J 3 bases, leaving 11 bases between the germline ends. Germline lookup yields CDR1 SGHVS and CDR2 FQNEAQ. CDR3: CASSLAWVAEETQYF. DNA for the CDR3: TGTGCCAGCAGCTTAGCGTGGGTAGCAGAAGAGACCCAGTACTTC.

V is TRBV4-3 and J is TRBJ1-6, with D unresolved. Germline V gives CDR1 LGHNA, CDR2 YSLEER. The V and J ends lost 0 bases and 0 bases respectively, with 15 bases between them. The CDR3 length is 19 residues. CDR3 amino acids: CASSQDAVAVSSYNSPLHF. DNA of the CDR3: TGCGCCAGCAGCCAAGATGCGGTTGCAGTTAGCTCCTATAATTCACCCCTCCACTTT.

The genes are TRBV11-2 and TRBJ2-3; the D is unclear. Germline V lookup: CDR1 SGHAT, CDR2 FQNNGV. The CDR3 sequence is 16 residues long. Trimming left V 2 bases short and J 2 bases short, with 14 bases between. The CDR3 DNA is TGTGCCAGCAGCTTATTTTTGCGGAAGGCCACAGATACGCAGTATTTT. Its translation: CASSLFLRKATDTQYF.

The V gene is TRBV5-6, the J gene TRBJ1-5; no definite D call. The germline V gene has CDR1 SGHDT and CDR2 YYEEEE. This CDR3 comprises 16 residues. V lost 0 bases to trimming and J lost 0 bases, with 10 bases between them. The CDR3 DNA reads TGTGCCAGCAGCTTGGTTGGCGCGAGTAGCAATCAGCCCCAGCATTTT. Amino acids: CASSLVGASSNQPQHF.

This chain uses TRBV7-2 with TRBJ2-7, with a possible D match to TRBD1 (6 bases). Germline CDR1 SGHTA, CDR2 FQGNSA. CDR3 length equals 16 residues. V was cut by 1 base and J by 3 bases, with 16 bases left in between. The chain's CDR3 is CASSLGRGGEGYEQYF. Written as DNA, the CDR3 is TGTGCCAGCAGCTTAGGCAGAGGGGGTGAGGGCTACGAGCAGTACTTC.

The genes are TRBV25-1 and TRBJ1-1, with a possible D match to TRBD1 (5 bases). CDR1 is MGHDK and CDR2 is SYGVNS in the germline V gene. Trimming stripped 3 bases from V and 11 bases from J, with 13 bases between. The CDR3 is 12 residues long. CDR3 coding DNA: TGTGCCAGCAGTGAGGTACTTGGGGGGGCTTTCTTT. This encodes CASSEVLGGAFF. Supplemented by reference TRBV25-1 and TRBJ1-1, the full variable domain reads EADIYQTPRYLVIGTGKKITLECSQTMGHDKMYWYQQDPGMELHLIHYSYGVNSTEKGDLSSESTVSRIRTEHFPLTLESARPSHTSQYLCASSEVLGGAFFGQGTRLTVV.

The chain employs TRBV28 and TRBJ2-2, with TRBD2 matching over 9 bases. J gave up 5 bases and V 0 bases, and 4 bases lay outside the gene matches. Germline V CDR1 and CDR2: MDHEN, SYDVKM. This CDR3 region has 16 residues. The CDR3 protein is CASSLWLAGFTGELFF. CDR3 DNA sequence: TGTGCCAGCAGTTTATGGCTAGCGGGATTTACCGGGGAGCTGTTTTTT. The full variable domain, with the rest looked up from reference TRBV28 and TRBJ2-2, is DVKVTQSSRYLVKRTGEKVFLECVQDMDHENMFWYRQDPGLGLRLIYFSYDVKMKEKGDIPEGYSVSREKKERFSLILESASTNQTSMYLCASSLWLAGFTGELFFGEGSRLTVL.

The chain uses TRBV7-9 and TRBJ1-2; maybe TRBD1 (5 bases). Deletions cut 0 bases from V and 4 bases from J, with 12 bases between. The CDR3 extends over 15 amino acids. CDR1 is SEHNR and CDR2 is FQNEAQ in the germline V gene (reference sequence). The DNA for the CDR3 is TGTGCCAGCAGCTTAGCTACTGGGACGGCCTATGGCTACACCTTC. It codes for CASSLATGTAYGYTF.

V and J are TRBV5-1 and TRBJ1-1; TRBD1 is a possible D gene (6 bases). Trimming removed 2 bases from V and 4 bases from J, with 12 bases in between. Looked up from germline, CDR1 is SGHRS and CDR2 is YFSETQ. The CDR3 length is 14 residues. CDR3 loop: CASSFSGETTEAFF. CDR3 coding DNA: TGCGCCAGCAGCTTTTCAGGGGAGACCACTGAAGCTTTCTTT.

In nucleotides, the CDR3 is TGTGCCACCCGCGCTACAGGGGGCCGCTACGAGCAGTACTTC. Its protein is CATRATGGRYEQYF. The genes are TRBV6-1 and TRBJ2-5, with TRBD1 matching over 9 bases. The J call is doubtful: the DNA matches TRBJ2-7 better. The CDR3 loop spans 14 amino acids. CDR1 and CDR2 (germline): MNHNS, SASEGT.

CDR3 nucleotide sequence: TGCGGAACAGGGGGCGAAGAGACCCAGTACTTC. Its translation is CGTGGEETQYF. The V and J genes are TRBV20-1 and TRBJ2-5, with TRBD1 matching 9 bases. Germline loops: CDR1 DFQATT, CDR2 SNEGSKA (reference sequence). The CDR3 is 11 amino acids.

Turning to this clone: The germline gene is not matched at one end of the junction; a read error may be the cause. This chain joins TRBV5-8 and TRBJ1-5; D perhaps matches TRBD1 (5 bases). This CDR3 has 12 residues. Germline V gene lookup returns CDR1 SGHTS and CDR2 YDEGEE. The CDR3 here is CASSLVGVSSYF. The CDR3 DNA follows: TGTGCCAGCAGCTTGGTGGGGGTCTCGTCTTATTTT. Full variable domain (rest looked up from reference TRBV5-8 and TRBJ1-5): EAGVTQSPTHLIKTRGQQATLRCSPISGHTSVYWYQQALGLGLQFLLWYDEGEERNRGNFPPRFSGRQFPNYSSELNVNALELEDSALYLCASSLVGVSSYFGDGTRLSIL.

The rearrangement links TRBV18 to TRBJ2-6; no reliable D call. Trimming cost V 3 bases and J 0 bases, with 9 bases left between them. The germline CDR1 and CDR2 sequences are KGHSH and LQKENI. This CDR3 is 16 amino acids long. The CDR3 reads CASSPTVSSGANVLTF. CDR3 sequence (DNA): TGTGCCAGCTCACCCACAGTGAGCTCTGGGGCCAACGTCCTGACTTTC.

The chain carries TRBV28 and TRBJ1-1; D may be TRBD1 (6 bases). V was pared by 1 base and J by 0 bases, with 12 bases between. Per the germline V gene, CDR1 is MDHEN and CDR2 is SYDVKM. CDR3 length: 16 amino acids. The CDR3 DNA is TGTGCCAGCAGTTTATTCCCTACAGGGCTGAACACTGAAGCTTTCTTT. Translating gives CASSLFPTGLNTEAFF.

The V and J genes are TRBV18 and TRBJ2-3; D is possibly TRBD1 (5 bases). The germline CDR1 and CDR2 sequences are KGHSH and LQKENI. Trimming took off 3 bases at V and 4 bases at J, with 8 bases between the two ends. This CDR3 region has 13 residues. This CDR3 reads CASSPRAADTQYF. The CDR3 DNA reads TGTGCCAGCTCACCCAGGGCGGCAGATACGCAGTATTTT.

This chain links TRBV28 with TRBJ1-1; D call uncertain. CDR3 length equals 14 residues. Germline CDR1 MDHEN, CDR2 SYDVKM. The germline V and J ends were trimmed by 1 base and 4 bases, with 10 bases remaining between them. CDR3 sequence (DNA): TGTGCCAGCAGTTTATTCTCGGGAAGCACTGAAGCTTTCTTT. It is translated as CASSLFSGSTEAFF.

The rearrangement joins TRBV28 to TRBJ2-7; D perhaps matches TRBD1 (5 bases). Trimming pared 1 base from V and 5 bases from J, leaving 15 bases between. The CDR3 is made up of 15 amino acids. CDR1 MDHEN and CDR2 SYDVKM come from the germline V gene. The CDR3 region is CASSLLSQGQDEQYF. As DNA, the CDR3 is TGTGCCAGCAGTTTATTATCCCAGGGTCAGGACGAGCAGTACTTC.

This clone is categorized as large. The V and J genes are TRBV4-2 and TRBJ1-1, with TRBD1 identical over 8 bases. V shed 1 base, J shed 7 bases, and the junction held 5 bases outside the gene matches. The CDR3 sequence is 14 residues long. CDR1 and CDR2 from the germline V gene are LGHNA and YNFKEQ. This chain's CDR3 is CASSQAGGRDEAFF. DNA of the CDR3: TGTGCCAGCAGCCAAGCAGGGGGCCGTGATGAAGCTTTCTTT.